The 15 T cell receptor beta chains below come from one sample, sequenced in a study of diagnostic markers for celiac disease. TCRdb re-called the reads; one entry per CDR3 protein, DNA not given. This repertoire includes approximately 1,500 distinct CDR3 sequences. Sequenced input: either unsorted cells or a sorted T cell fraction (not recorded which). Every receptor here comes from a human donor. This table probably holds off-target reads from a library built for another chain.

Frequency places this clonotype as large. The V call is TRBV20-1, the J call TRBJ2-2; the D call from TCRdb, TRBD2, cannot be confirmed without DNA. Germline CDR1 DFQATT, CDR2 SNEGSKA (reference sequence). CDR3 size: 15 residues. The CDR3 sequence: CSATGTSLGTGELFF.

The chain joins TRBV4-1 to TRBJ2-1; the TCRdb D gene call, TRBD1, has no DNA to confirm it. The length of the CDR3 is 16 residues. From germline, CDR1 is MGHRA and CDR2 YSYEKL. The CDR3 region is CASSQDLGRRADEQFF.

The CDR3 here is CSASPSAVLGEQYF. The chain couples TRBV20-1 to TRBJ2-7. The CDR3 loop spans 14 amino acids. Germline V gene sequence: CDR1 DFQATT, CDR2 SNEGSKA (reference sequence).

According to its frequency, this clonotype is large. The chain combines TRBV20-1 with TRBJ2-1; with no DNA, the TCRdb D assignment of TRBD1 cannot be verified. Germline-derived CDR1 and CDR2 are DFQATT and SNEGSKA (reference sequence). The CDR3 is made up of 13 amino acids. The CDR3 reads CSYRGNSYNEQFF.

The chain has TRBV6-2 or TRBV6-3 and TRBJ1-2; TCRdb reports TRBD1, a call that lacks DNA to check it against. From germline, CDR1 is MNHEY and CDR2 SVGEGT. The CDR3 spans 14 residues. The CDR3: CASSSTGAFDGYTF.

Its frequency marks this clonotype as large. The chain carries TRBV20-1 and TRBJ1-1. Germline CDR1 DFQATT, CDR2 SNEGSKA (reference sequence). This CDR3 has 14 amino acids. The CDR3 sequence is CSARDRAGSTEAFF.

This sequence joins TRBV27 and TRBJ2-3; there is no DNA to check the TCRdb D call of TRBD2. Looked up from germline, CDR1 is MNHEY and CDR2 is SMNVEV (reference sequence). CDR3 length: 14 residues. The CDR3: CASNSGRSTDTQYF.

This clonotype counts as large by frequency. CDR3 sequence: CASSEGGAGGWVPYEQYF. The chain has TRBV10-2 and TRBJ2-7; absent DNA, TCRdb's TRBD2 call cannot be checked. The V gene's germline CDR1 is WSHSY and CDR2 SAAADI. This CDR3 has 18 residues.

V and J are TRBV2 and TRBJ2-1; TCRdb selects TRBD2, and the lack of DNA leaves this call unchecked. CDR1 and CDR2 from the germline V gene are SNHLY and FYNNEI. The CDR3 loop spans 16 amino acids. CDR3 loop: CASSWGLAGVGNEQFF.

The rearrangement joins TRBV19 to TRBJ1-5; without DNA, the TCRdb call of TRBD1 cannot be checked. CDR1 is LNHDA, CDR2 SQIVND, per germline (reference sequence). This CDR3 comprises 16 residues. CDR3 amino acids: CASSILGRGQGQPQHF.

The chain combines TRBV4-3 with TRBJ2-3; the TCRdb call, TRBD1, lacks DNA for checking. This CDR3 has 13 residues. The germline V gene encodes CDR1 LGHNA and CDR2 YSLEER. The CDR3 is CASSLSGADTQYF.

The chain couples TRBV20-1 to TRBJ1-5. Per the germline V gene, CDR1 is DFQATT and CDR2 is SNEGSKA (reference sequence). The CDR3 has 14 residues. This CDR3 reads CSASGGETDQPQHF.

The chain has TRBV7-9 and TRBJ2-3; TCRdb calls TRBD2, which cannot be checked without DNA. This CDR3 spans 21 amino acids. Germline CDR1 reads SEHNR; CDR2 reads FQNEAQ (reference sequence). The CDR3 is CASSLDLTLAGGRVSTDTQYF.

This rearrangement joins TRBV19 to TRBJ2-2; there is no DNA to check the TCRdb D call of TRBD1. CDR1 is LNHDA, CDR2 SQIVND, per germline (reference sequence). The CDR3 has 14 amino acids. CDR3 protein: CASRGTVFTGELFF.

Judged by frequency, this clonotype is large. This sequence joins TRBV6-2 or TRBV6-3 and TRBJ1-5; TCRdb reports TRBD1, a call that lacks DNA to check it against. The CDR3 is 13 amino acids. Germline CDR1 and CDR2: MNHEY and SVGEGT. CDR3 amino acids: CASSLTGNQPQHF.